These T cell receptor beta chains were read from a single sample in a study of response to subunit inactivated influenza vaccine. TCRdb used MiXCR to reprocess the RT-PCR reads, holding one entry per CDR3 protein. The top ten clones hold 10% of a sample with just over 300,000 distinct CDR3 sequences, over 20% of them seen once. The sequenced sample was PBMCs from blood, obtained around 22 months after vaccination. Receptors were obtained from a man in his fifties or sixties who received an inactivated influenza vaccine. CDR3s include the opening cysteine and the closing phenylalanine or tryptophan. Each record gives: V gene, CDR3 length, J gene, clone size, D gene, CDR3 DNA, CDR3 protein. A D gene is named only where the DNA matches it firmly. Size is omitted from some rows. Given values are once, few, many or a class for expanded clones.

v_call: TRBV21-1; cdr3_length: 17; j_call: TRBJ1-2; clone_size: NA; d_call: NA; cdr3_nt: TGTGCCAGCAGCAAAAGCCGATCGAGCGCCAGACGCTATGGCTACACCTTC; cdr3_aa: CASSKSRSSARRYGYTF
v_call: TRBV6-5; cdr3_length: 15; j_call: TRBJ1-3; clone_size: many; d_call: NA; cdr3_nt: TGTGCCAGCAGTTGGTCACAGGGAACTGGAAACACCATATATTTT; cdr3_aa: CASSWSQGTGNTIYF
v_call: TRBV5-6; cdr3_length: 14; j_call: TRBJ1-4; clone_size: NA; d_call: NA; cdr3_nt: TGTGCCAGCAGCTGGGGACGTGGATATGAAAAACTGTTTTTT; cdr3_aa: CASSWGRGYEKLFF
v_call: TRBV5-1; cdr3_length: 14; j_call: TRBJ2-1; clone_size: NA; d_call: NA; cdr3_nt: TGCGCCAGCAGCATACGCGACAGGTACAATGAGCAGTTCTTC; cdr3_aa: CASSIRDRYNEQFF
v_call: TRBV12-3/TRBV12-4; cdr3_length: 13; j_call: TRBJ2-7; clone_size: NA; d_call: NA; cdr3_nt: TGTGCCAGCAGTTTGATAGCAGGGCTCGAGCAGTACTTC; cdr3_aa: CASSLIAGLEQYF
v_call: TRBV10-3; cdr3_length: 15; j_call: TRBJ1-5; clone_size: NA; d_call: TRBD1; cdr3_nt: TGTGCCACCCGGGACAGGGGGGAAGGGAATCAGCCCCAGCATTTT; cdr3_aa: CATRDRGEGNQPQHF
v_call: TRBV20-1; cdr3_length: 15; j_call: TRBJ2-7; clone_size: NA; d_call: NA; cdr3_nt: TGCAGTGCTAGAGTCCGCGGCCTTAGCTCCTACGAGCAGTACTTC; cdr3_aa: CSARVRGLSSYEQYF
v_call: TRBV28; cdr3_length: 14; j_call: TRBJ2-7; clone_size: NA; d_call: TRBD2; cdr3_nt: TGTGCCAGCACCAAGCGGGAGCTATACTACGAGCAGTACTTC; cdr3_aa: CASTKRELYYEQYF
v_call: TRBV7-9; cdr3_length: 15; j_call: TRBJ1-2; clone_size: NA; d_call: TRBD1; cdr3_nt: TGTGCCAGCAGCTCGTGGGACAGGGGCGACTATGGCTACACCTTC; cdr3_aa: CASSSWDRGDYGYTF
v_call: TRBV19; cdr3_length: 15; j_call: TRBJ1-5; clone_size: few; d_call: NA; cdr3_nt: TGTGCCAGTAGTATGCGCGAGGGTAGCAATCAGCCCCAGCATTTT; cdr3_aa: CASSMREGSNQPQHF
v_call: TRBV14; cdr3_length: 12; j_call: TRBJ2-5; clone_size: NA; d_call: NA; cdr3_nt: TGTGCCAGCAGCCAAGAGGGGGTTACCCAGTACTTC; cdr3_aa: CASSQEGVTQYF
v_call: TRBV9; cdr3_length: 17; j_call: TRBJ2-1; clone_size: few; d_call: TRBD1; cdr3_nt: TGTGCCAGCAGCGTAGAGACAGGGGGAGGCTCCTACAATGAGCAGTTCTTC; cdr3_aa: CASSVETGGGSYNEQFF
v_call: TRBV4-1; cdr3_length: 14; j_call: TRBJ2-7; clone_size: NA; d_call: NA; cdr3_nt: TGCGCCAGCAGCCAGTCCAGCAACTCCTACGAGCAGTACTTC; cdr3_aa: CASSQSSNSYEQYF
v_call: TRBV3-1; cdr3_length: 13; j_call: TRBJ2-3; clone_size: NA; d_call: NA; cdr3_nt: TGTGCCAGCAGCTTTCACTACACAGATACGCAGTATTTT; cdr3_aa: CASSFHYTDTQYF
v_call: TRBV30; cdr3_length: 15; j_call: TRBJ1-1; clone_size: NA; d_call: NA; cdr3_nt: TGTGCCTGGAGTCCAAGGGGGACATACAACACTGAAGCTTTCTTT; cdr3_aa: CAWSPRGTYNTEAFF
v_call: TRBV18; cdr3_length: 12; j_call: TRBJ2-4; clone_size: NA; d_call: NA; cdr3_nt: TGTGCCAGCTCACCCGACAAAAACATTCAGTACTTC; cdr3_aa: CASSPDKNIQYF
v_call: TRBV7-9; cdr3_length: 16; j_call: TRBJ2-2; clone_size: NA; d_call: NA; cdr3_nt: TGTGCCAGCAGCTACCCTACAGGGTACGACACCGGGGAGCTGTTTTTT; cdr3_aa: CASSYPTGYDTGELFF
v_call: TRBV25-1; cdr3_length: 15; j_call: TRBJ1-2; clone_size: NA; d_call: NA; cdr3_nt: TGTGCCAGCAGTGAATGGGGGACCCCAAATGAAGGCTACACCTTC; cdr3_aa: CASSEWGTPNEGYTF
v_call: TRBV4-2; cdr3_length: 15; j_call: TRBJ1-4; clone_size: few; d_call: NA; cdr3_nt: TGTGCCAGCAGCCAAGATTGGCAGAGAAATGAAAAACTGTTTTTT; cdr3_aa: CASSQDWQRNEKLFF
v_call: TRBV30; cdr3_length: 14; j_call: TRBJ2-5; clone_size: NA; d_call: TRBD2; cdr3_nt: TGTGCCTGGAGTGTACCCGGGAGGAAAAAGACCCAGTACTTC; cdr3_aa: CAWSVPGRKKTQYF
v_call: TRBV5-5; cdr3_length: 14; j_call: TRBJ2-7; clone_size: NA; d_call: NA; cdr3_nt: TGTGCCAGCAGCTTGTCGGACGGGACCTACGAGCAGTACTTC; cdr3_aa: CASSLSDGTYEQYF
v_call: TRBV9; cdr3_length: 13; j_call: TRBJ1-3; clone_size: many; d_call: NA; cdr3_nt: TGTGCCAGCAGCAGGGTCGTCGAAAACACCATATATTTT; cdr3_aa: CASSRVVENTIYF
v_call: TRBV6-5; cdr3_length: 16; j_call: TRBJ1-2; clone_size: few; d_call: NA; cdr3_nt: TGTGCCAGCAGTTACTCGCCTGGACGGAATAACTATGGCTACACCTTC; cdr3_aa: CASSYSPGRNNYGYTF
v_call: TRBV6-1; cdr3_length: 15; j_call: TRBJ2-1; clone_size: few; d_call: TRBD2; cdr3_nt: TGTGCCAGCAGTCAGCGGGGGGGCTTAGGGGATGAGCAGTTCTTC; cdr3_aa: CASSQRGGLGDEQFF
v_call: TRBV5-8; cdr3_length: 16; j_call: TRBJ1-2; clone_size: few; d_call: NA; cdr3_nt: TGTGCCAGCAGCATGCCGCGAAGGGCCGGAAACTATGGCTACACCTTC; cdr3_aa: CASSMPRRAGNYGYTF
v_call: TRBV27; cdr3_length: 16; j_call: TRBJ2-7; clone_size: NA; d_call: TRBD1; cdr3_nt: TGTGCCAGCAGTTTATCCCCACAGGGGATGGTCTACGAGCAGTACTTC; cdr3_aa: CASSLSPQGMVYEQYF
v_call: TRBV7-8; cdr3_length: 13; j_call: TRBJ1-5; clone_size: many; d_call: NA; cdr3_nt: TGTGCCAGCAGCAAAGGGGGGGCTCAGCCCCAGCATTTT; cdr3_aa: CASSKGGAQPQHF
v_call: TRBV28; cdr3_length: 12; j_call: TRBJ1-5; clone_size: few; d_call: NA; cdr3_nt: TGTGCCTCTAGGCCTCGCAATCAGCCCCAGCATTTT; cdr3_aa: CASRPRNQPQHF
v_call: TRBV5-5; cdr3_length: 16; j_call: TRBJ1-5; clone_size: few; d_call: NA; cdr3_nt: TGTGCCAGCAGTTTTTTGTCGGGGGATAGCAATCAGCCCCAGCATTTT; cdr3_aa: CASSFLSGDSNQPQHF
v_call: TRBV28; cdr3_length: 12; j_call: TRBJ2-2; clone_size: few; d_call: TRBD1; cdr3_nt: TGTGCCGCCCGACAGGGGTCCGGGGAGCTGTTTTTT; cdr3_aa: CAARQGSGELFF
v_call: TRBV5-1; cdr3_length: 14; j_call: TRBJ1-1; clone_size: few; d_call: NA; cdr3_nt: TGCGCCAGCAGCTTGTCTGAGGGAAAAACTGAAGCTTTCTTT; cdr3_aa: CASSLSEGKTEAFF
v_call: TRBV6-2/TRBV6-3; cdr3_length: 13; j_call: TRBJ1-5; clone_size: NA; d_call: TRBD1; cdr3_nt: TGTGCCAGCAACACAGGGGCTTATCAGCCCCAGCATTTT; cdr3_aa: CASNTGAYQPQHF
v_call: TRBV5-1; cdr3_length: 16; j_call: TRBJ1-4; clone_size: NA; d_call: TRBD1; cdr3_nt: TGCGCCTGCAGCTCGGGACAGGCCTCAGGAGGTGAAAAACTGTTTTTT; cdr3_aa: CACSSGQASGGEKLFF
v_call: TRBV7-9; cdr3_length: 16; j_call: TRBJ2-7; clone_size: few; d_call: TRBD1; cdr3_nt: TGTGCCAGCAGTTCCATTCCAGACAGGGCCCCCTCAGAGCAGTACTTC; cdr3_aa: CASSSIPDRAPSEQYF
v_call: TRBV7-2; cdr3_length: 17; j_call: TRBJ1-6; clone_size: many; d_call: NA; cdr3_nt: TGTGCCAGCAGCTACCGTCGAGGCCTCTCCTATAATTCACCCCTCCACTTT; cdr3_aa: CASSYRRGLSYNSPLHF
v_call: TRBV20-1; cdr3_length: 13; j_call: TRBJ2-7; clone_size: few; d_call: NA; cdr3_nt: TGCAGTGCTAACTCGGGCAGCTCCTACGAGCAGTACTTC; cdr3_aa: CSANSGSSYEQYF
v_call: TRBV5-1; cdr3_length: 15; j_call: TRBJ2-5; clone_size: many; d_call: TRBD1; cdr3_nt: TGCGCCAGCAGCACGGGACAGGGGAGAGGGGAGACCCAGTACTTC; cdr3_aa: CASSTGQGRGETQYF
v_call: TRBV5-6; cdr3_length: 17; j_call: TRBJ1-6; clone_size: few; d_call: TRBD1; cdr3_nt: TGTGCCAGCAGCTTGGCGGGGACAGGGGAATATAATTCACCCCTCCACTTT; cdr3_aa: CASSLAGTGEYNSPLHF
v_call: TRBV9; cdr3_length: 14; j_call: TRBJ1-5; clone_size: few; d_call: NA; cdr3_nt: TGTGCCAGCAGCGTAGGGATGGGGAATCAGCCCCAGCATTTT; cdr3_aa: CASSVGMGNQPQHF
v_call: TRBV19; cdr3_length: 14; j_call: TRBJ1-1; clone_size: few; d_call: TRBD1; cdr3_nt: TGTGCCAGTAGTAACAGGGGGGCGAACACTGAAGCTTTCTTT; cdr3_aa: CASSNRGANTEAFF
v_call: TRBV4-1; cdr3_length: 17; j_call: TRBJ2-1; clone_size: NA; d_call: NA; cdr3_nt: TGCGCCAGCAGCCAAACCTCGGGAACCAGAATTAACAATGAGCAGTTCTTC; cdr3_aa: CASSQTSGTRINNEQFF
v_call: TRBV7-2; cdr3_length: 14; j_call: TRBJ1-1; clone_size: NA; d_call: TRBD1; cdr3_nt: TGTGCCAGCAGCATAACAGGGGAGAGCACTGAAGCTTTCTTT; cdr3_aa: CASSITGESTEAFF
v_call: TRBV18; cdr3_length: 13; j_call: TRBJ1-1; clone_size: few; d_call: NA; cdr3_nt: TGTGCCAGCTCACCAGGGGGTGACACTGAAGCTTTCTTT; cdr3_aa: CASSPGGDTEAFF
v_call: TRBV13; cdr3_length: 12; j_call: TRBJ2-7; clone_size: NA; d_call: NA; cdr3_nt: TGTGCCAGCAGCCTACGGTCATACGAGCAGTACTTC; cdr3_aa: CASSLRSYEQYF
v_call: TRBV20-1; cdr3_length: 15; j_call: TRBJ1-6; clone_size: few; d_call: NA; cdr3_nt: TGCAGTGCTAGATTCAGGGCGAGCATGGATTCACCCCTCCACTTT; cdr3_aa: CSARFRASMDSPLHF
v_call: TRBV4-1; cdr3_length: 14; j_call: TRBJ1-2; clone_size: NA; d_call: NA; cdr3_nt: TGCGCCAGCAGCCAAGGGGGCGGACCTTATGGCTACACCTTC; cdr3_aa: CASSQGGGPYGYTF
v_call: TRBV20-1; cdr3_length: 10; j_call: TRBJ1-5; clone_size: few; d_call: NA; cdr3_nt: TGCAGTGCTGCTCGGGGGCCCCAGCATTTT; cdr3_aa: CSAARGPQHF
v_call: TRBV28; cdr3_length: 15; j_call: TRBJ1-5; clone_size: few; d_call: NA; cdr3_nt: TGTGCCAGCAGTTCCCCCCGGGACAGCAATCAGCCCCAGCATTTT; cdr3_aa: CASSSPRDSNQPQHF
v_call: TRBV7-9; cdr3_length: 14; j_call: TRBJ1-3; clone_size: NA; d_call: NA; cdr3_nt: TGTGCCAGCAGCGCCCGGACCTCTGGAAACACCATATATTTT; cdr3_aa: CASSARTSGNTIYF
v_call: TRBV29-1; cdr3_length: 15; j_call: TRBJ2-7; clone_size: NA; d_call: TRBD1; cdr3_nt: TGCAGCGTCGAGAATGACAGGGGGTGGACCTACGAGCAGTACTTC; cdr3_aa: CSVENDRGWTYEQYF
v_call: TRBV15; cdr3_length: 16; j_call: TRBJ1-6; clone_size: NA; d_call: TRBD1; cdr3_nt: TGTGCCACCAGCAGCCCCAGGACAGGGCCTAATTCACCCCTCCACTTT; cdr3_aa: CATSSPRTGPNSPLHF
v_call: TRBV5-1; cdr3_length: 20; j_call: TRBJ1-2; clone_size: NA; d_call: TRBD1; cdr3_nt: TGCGCCAGCAGCTTGAGTGGTCTGGGACAGCTCCGTTACCTCAACTATGGCTACACCTTC; cdr3_aa: CASSLSGLGQLRYLNYGYTF
v_call: TRBV29-1; cdr3_length: 12; j_call: TRBJ2-7; clone_size: few; d_call: NA; cdr3_nt: TGCAGCGTTGAAGATCTACGGTTCGAGCAGTACTTC; cdr3_aa: CSVEDLRFEQYF
v_call: TRBV5-1; cdr3_length: 14; j_call: TRBJ1-2; clone_size: few; d_call: NA; cdr3_nt: TGCGCCAGCAGCTTGGAAGCCGGGGACTATGGCTACACCTTC; cdr3_aa: CASSLEAGDYGYTF
v_call: TRBV7-8; cdr3_length: 15; j_call: TRBJ1-2; clone_size: NA; d_call: NA; cdr3_nt: TGTGCCAGCAGCCTTCACCGCCAGGGACCCTATGGCTACACCTTC; cdr3_aa: CASSLHRQGPYGYTF
v_call: TRBV28; cdr3_length: 18; j_call: TRBJ1-1; clone_size: NA; d_call: NA; cdr3_nt: TGTGCCAGCAGTTTGACGGAGGACGGGGATCCGGTGAACACTGAAGCTTTCTTT; cdr3_aa: CASSLTEDGDPVNTEAFF
v_call: TRBV7-8; cdr3_length: 12; j_call: TRBJ2-2; clone_size: NA; d_call: NA; cdr3_nt: TGTGCCAGCAGCGGTTACACCGGGGAGCTGTTTTTT; cdr3_aa: CASSGYTGELFF
v_call: TRBV5-1; cdr3_length: 16; j_call: TRBJ1-6; clone_size: NA; d_call: NA; cdr3_nt: TGCGCCAGCAGCCCCGGGACATCGCGAGGGGATTCACCTCTCCACTTT; cdr3_aa: CASSPGTSRGDSPLHF